The entry that follows covers one TCR beta chain sequence. Its antigen is as yet unknown. Germline V gene data show CDR1 as DFQATT and CDR2 as SNEGSKA (reference sequence). After removal of 3 bases from V and 8 bases from J, the junction contained 12 bases not matched to a gene. This CDR3 contains 15 residues. This sample is part of a study of T cell responses to AZD1222 COVID-19 vaccine. The assay was immunoSEQ multiplex PCR, and TCRdb's table has in-frame clones only and misses some. The data contain 150,000 to 200,000 clones, approximately 94% of them singletons. Study-level results: Increased Spike-specific TCR breadth and depth were observed after two AZD1222 doses. The peak T cell response came first, and repertoires were sampled only after it. Of spike-specific TCRs, nearly half reportedly target regions left unmutated in variants.

The receptor was derived from an adult in good health. The chain joins TRBV20-1 to TRBJ2-1; 8 positions match TRBD2. Source: peripheral blood, taken on day 0 of AZD1222 vaccination. The CDR3 loop reads CSASEIPGTSDEQFF. CDR3 DNA sequence: TGCAGTGCTAGTGAGATCCCCGGGACTAGTGATGAGCAGTTCTTC.